The 27 T cell receptor beta chains reported below all come from one sample, sequenced in a study of blood T cell repertoires in COVID-19. Produced via immunoSEQ multiplex PCR; TCRdb's table is partial and in-frame only. This repertoire shows around 92,000 clones, roughly nine tenths found once; its top ten account for approximately 5.2%. The sample comprised peripheral blood. The receptor source for this set is a woman aged 80 or older with active COVID-19.

The chain combines TRBV3-1 (or the pseudogene TRBV3-2) with TRBJ2-1; TRBD2 aligns across 8 bases. Germline V gene lookup returns CDR1 LGHDT and CDR2 YNNKEL (reference sequence). Trimming cost V 3 bases and J 0 bases; bases outside gene matches: 4. This CDR3 has 16 residues. The CDR3 region is CASSHGLAGSYNEQFF. CDR3 sequence (DNA): TGTGCCAGCAGCCACGGACTAGCAGGCTCCTACAATGAGCAGTTCTTC.

This chain uses TRBV19 with TRBJ2-7; perhaps TRBD1 as D (6 bases). V lost 1 base and J 5 bases, leaving 15 bases between the germline ends. Germline assignment: CDR1 LNHDA and CDR2 SQIVND (reference sequence). The CDR3 sequence is 15 residues long. CDR3 region: CASSIGYRVRNEQYF. The CDR3, as DNA: TGTGCCAGTAGTATAGGATACAGGGTTCGGAACGAGCAGTACTTC.

This sequence joins TRBV19 and TRBJ1-1; D is uncertain. This CDR3 contains 13 residues. Germline loops: CDR1 LNHDA, CDR2 SQIVND (reference sequence). V was clipped by 1 base and J by 1 base, with 4 bases between them. The CDR3 loop reads CASSIAQNTEAFF. The CDR3 coding sequence is TGTGCCAGTAGTATAGCACAGAACACTGAAGCTTTCTTT.

In nucleotides, the CDR3 is TGTGCCAGCAGACTCTGGACTAGAGGGAGCTACGAGCAGTACTTC. This sequence encodes CASRLWTRGSYEQYF. The chain links TRBV6-5 to TRBJ2-7; 7 nucleotides line up with TRBD2. The J segment lost 3 bases and the V segment lost 6 bases, leaving 11 bases of the junction unmatched. The CDR3 has 15 residues. Germline V gene data show CDR1 as MNHEY and CDR2 as SVGAGI.

The chain is built from TRBV29-1 and TRBJ2-3, with 8 bases fitting TRBD2. There are 15 residues in the CDR3. J was trimmed by 4 bases and V by 0 bases; bases with no gene match: 6. Germline V gives CDR1 SQVTM, CDR2 ANQGSEA. The CDR3 nucleotides are TGCAGCGTTGAAGATCCGCAGCGGGAGTCAGATACGCAGTATTTT. It encodes CSVEDPQRESDTQYF.

This clone was seen just once. V is TRBV7-2 and J is TRBJ2-1; D uncertain. The germline V gene encodes CDR1 SGHTA and CDR2 FQGNSA. This CDR3 comprises 15 residues. V was pared by 3 bases and J by 6 bases, with 15 bases between. CDR3 DNA sequence: TGTGCCAGCAGCTTTAGGTCAGGAAGGTTCAATGAGCAGTTCTTC. This sequence encodes CASSFRSGRFNEQFF.

This clone was detected only a few times. The chain links TRBV4-2 to TRBJ1-5; possibly TRBD1 for D (6 bases). The CDR3 is 15 amino acids. The V end was cut by 4 bases, the J end by 7 bases, with 17 bases between. CDR1 is LGHNA and CDR2 is YNFKEQ in the germline V gene. The DNA for the CDR3 is TGTGCCAGCAGCCTCGAACAGGGAGCAGGGCAGCCCCAGCATTTT. It encodes CASSLEQGAGQPQHF.

The chain links TRBV28 to TRBJ2-1; 7 bases agree with TRBD1. Germline V gene sequence: CDR1 MDHEN, CDR2 SYDVKM. This CDR3 region has 14 residues. The V and J ends lost 7 bases and 3 bases, in that order; junction bases with no gene match: 6. The CDR3 here is CASKGAMIYNEQFF. In DNA, the CDR3 is TGTGCCAGCAAGGGGGCCATGATCTACAATGAGCAGTTCTTC.

The gene calls are TRBV5-4 and TRBJ2-3, with D possibly being TRBD2 (5 bases). Germline values: CDR1 SGHNT, CDR2 YYREEE (reference sequence). V was trimmed by 6 bases and J by 4 bases, leaving 15 bases between them. The CDR3 spans 14 residues. The CDR3, as DNA: TGTGCCAGCAACGCCGGGAACTCTCCAGATACGCAGTATTTT. Its protein is CASNAGNSPDTQYF.

The rearrangement links TRBV24-1 to TRBJ2-3; D might be TRBD1 (6 bases). The CDR3 runs 19 residues. From germline, CDR1 is KGHDR and CDR2 SFDVKD. The V end was cut by 0 bases, the J end by 0 bases, with 18 bases between. The CDR3 DNA is TGTGCCACCAGTGATTTGCGATTCGGGACAACTTCTAGCACAGATACGCAGTATTTT. Amino acid sequence: CATSDLRFGTTSSTDTQYF.

The CDR3 sequence is CASRNPSLAGVTEQFF. The CDR3 coding sequence is TGTGCCAGTAGGAACCCTTCACTAGCGGGAGTCACTGAGCAGTTCTTC. This chain joins TRBV19 and TRBJ2-1; 11 bases agree with TRBD2. This CDR3 is built from 16 residues. V was clipped by 6 bases and J by 9 bases; unmatched bases: 13. Germline V gene data show CDR1 as LNHDA and CDR2 as SQIVND (reference sequence). Full variable domain (outside the CDR3, taken from reference TRBV19 and TRBJ2-1): DGGITQSPKYLFRKEGQNVTLSCEQNLNHDAMYWYRQDPGQGLRLIYYSQIVNDFQKGDIAEGYSVSREKKESFPLTVTSAQKNPTAFYLCASRNPSLAGVTEQFFGPGTRLTVL.

This CDR3 is CASRLAGGWRDNEQFF. The CDR3, as DNA: TGTGCCAGCAGGCTAGCGGGAGGATGGCGGGACAATGAGCAGTTCTTC. This chain links TRBV5-4 with TRBJ2-1; 11 bases line up with TRBD2. The CDR3 runs 16 residues. J lost 5 bases, V lost 5 bases, and 9 bases had no gene match. Per germline, CDR1 SGHNT and CDR2 YYREEE (reference sequence).

This clone was recorded once. The chain carries TRBV6-6 and TRBJ1-3; TRBD1 matches at 7 bases. Losses at the gene ends were 5 bases for V and 7 bases for J; bases not matched to a gene: 17. The CDR3 runs 17 residues. Germline V gene data show CDR1 as MNHNY and CDR2 as SVGAGI (reference sequence). CDR3 sequence reads: CASSPHLDRRRMNTIYF. The CDR3 region has the DNA TGTGCCAGCAGTCCTCATTTGGACAGGCGGCGCATGAACACCATATATTTT.

The chain joins TRBV2 to TRBJ2-2, with D perhaps matching TRBD1 (6 bases). This CDR3 region has 16 residues. The ends were cut back, 5 bases at V and 2 bases at J, with 15 bases in the middle. The V gene's germline CDR1 is SNHLY and CDR2 FYNNEI. CDR3 sequence reads: CASSTTGTTNTGELFF. In DNA, the CDR3 is TGTGCCAGCAGTACTACCGGGACAACCAACACCGGGGAGCTGTTTTTT.

V is TRBV29-1 and J is TRBJ2-3; tentatively, D is TRBD2 (6 bases). Trimming took 8 bases from V and 0 from J, leaving 15 bases between them. Germline CDR1 is SQVTM and CDR2 is ANQGSEA. This CDR3 spans 14 amino acids. The CDR3 DNA reads TGCAGCCACCTAGCGCTCCGGAGCACAGATACGCAGTATTTT. It encodes CSHLALRSTDTQYF.

The chain combines TRBV6-5 with TRBJ2-2; 9 bases agree with TRBD1. V trimming: 11 bases; J trimming: 6 bases; junction bases outside the gene matches: 13. The CDR3 covers 15 residues. CDR1 and CDR2 from the germline V gene are MNHEY and SVGAGI. In DNA form, the CDR3 reads TGTGCCCTACTACCCAGGACAGGGGTTCCCGGGGAGCTGTTTTTT. It specifies CALLPRTGVPGELFF.

This chain links TRBV27 with TRBJ1-6, with a weak D call TRBD1 (6 bases). Trimming removed 5 bases from V and 4 bases from J, with 9 bases in between. From germline, CDR1 is MNHEY and CDR2 SMNVEV (reference sequence). The CDR3 consists of 14 residues. CDR3 residues: CASSTGLYNSPLHF. Written as DNA, the CDR3 is TGTGCCAGCAGTACAGGGCTATATAATTCACCCCTCCACTTT.

As DNA, the CDR3 is TGTGCCAGCAGCGAAACAGGGAGCTCCTATAATTCACCCCTCCACTTT. Translating gives CASSETGSSYNSPLHF. The chain links TRBV6-1 to TRBJ1-6, with D perhaps matching TRBD1 (6 bases). Germline loops: CDR1 MNHNS, CDR2 SASEGT. The CDR3 runs 16 residues. The V end was cut by 6 bases, the J end by 0 bases, with 12 bases between.

The rearrangement uses TRBV19 and TRBJ1-5; weak D call: TRBD1 (5 bases). Germline V lookup: CDR1 LNHDA, CDR2 SQIVND (reference sequence). V lost 6 bases and J lost 4, with 13 bases in between. This CDR3 region has 14 residues. The CDR3 nucleotides read TGTGCCAGTAGGGGGGGGATTTCGAATCAGCCCCAGCATTTT. Its translation is CASRGGISNQPQHF.

This chain connects TRBV6-2 or TRBV6-3 to TRBJ2-1; D might be TRBD2 (5 bases). The germline gives CDR1 MNHEY, CDR2 SVGEGT. Trimming took off 6 bases at V and 6 bases at J, with 15 bases between the two ends. The CDR3 is 14 residues long. CDR3 DNA sequence: TGTGCCAGCAGCCCCAGCGGATGGGGCAATGAGCAGTTCTTC. Encoded protein: CASSPSGWGNEQFF.

The chain carries TRBV5-1 and TRBJ1-2; D gene uncertain. V was clipped by 4 bases and J by 4 bases, with 14 bases between them. From germline, CDR1 is SGHRS and CDR2 YFSETQ. This CDR3 region has 14 residues. The chain's CDR3 is CASSQDPLGYGYTF. The CDR3 bases are TGCGCCAGCAGCCAAGACCCTCTAGGCTATGGCTACACCTTC. Supplemented by reference TRBV5-1 and TRBJ1-2, the full variable domain reads KAGVTQTPRYLIKTRGQQVTLSCSPISGHRSVSWYQQTPGQGLQFLFEYFSETQRNKGNFPGRFSGRQFSNSRSEMNVSTLELGDSALYLCASSQDPLGYGYTFGSGTRLTVV.

The rearrangement joins TRBV11-2 to TRBJ2-5, with D uncertain. The CDR3 extends over 14 amino acids. The V gene's germline CDR1 is SGHAT and CDR2 FQNNGV. V was pared by 3 bases and J by 5 bases, with 13 bases between. CDR3: CASSFGQSKETQYF. The CDR3 DNA reads TGTGCCAGCAGCTTTGGGCAGTCAAAGGAGACCCAGTACTTC.

The J gene is TRBJ2-1, the V gene TRBV28; D is perhaps TRBD2 (6 bases). Germline values: CDR1 MDHEN, CDR2 SYDVKM. V was shortened by 7 bases and J by 3 bases, with 16 bases between the two germline ends. The CDR3 spans 15 residues. The CDR3 is CASNARDSHYNEQFF. CDR3 DNA: TGTGCCAGCAATGCCCGGGACTCCCACTACAATGAGCAGTTCTTC.

This CDR3 is CASSSFPLADSTDTQYF. The CDR3 coding sequence is TGCGCCAGCAGCTCCTTTCCCTTAGCCGATAGCACAGATACGCAGTATTTT. The chain employs TRBV5-1 and TRBJ2-3; unclear D gene. Trimming took 3 bases from V and 0 from J, leaving 17 bases between them. In germline, CDR1 is SGHRS, CDR2 YFSETQ. The CDR3 has 17 residues.

The chain carries TRBV5-1 and TRBJ2-5; 9 nucleotides align to TRBD1. With V trimmed by 3 bases and J by 4 bases, 7 bases remained unmatched. CDR1 is SGHRS, CDR2 YFSETQ, per germline. The CDR3 covers 15 residues. As DNA, the CDR3 is TGCGCCAGCAGCTGGGGACAGGGATTTGCAGAGACCCAGTACTTC. Translated: CASSWGQGFAETQYF.

The V call is TRBV7-3, the J call TRBJ2-2, with 7 bases aligning to TRBD2. CDR1 SGHTA and CDR2 FQGTGA come from the germline V gene. V shed 1 base and J 2 bases; nucleotides not matched to a gene: 7. The CDR3 sequence is 17 residues long. The CDR3 loop reads CASSLKGRAGNTGELFF. The CDR3 DNA reads as TGTGCCAGCAGCTTAAAAGGCAGAGCGGGAAACACCGGGGAGCTGTTTTTT.

The chain is built from TRBV4-1 and TRBJ2-1; 8 bases map to TRBD2. In germline, CDR1 is MGHRA, CDR2 YSYEKL. CDR3 length equals 17 residues. The V and J ends lost 1 base and 6 bases, in that order; junction bases with no gene match: 11. In DNA form, the CDR3 reads TGCGCCAGCAGCCAAGTAACCTCGGGAGGGCCGGGCAATGAGCAGTTCTTC. This gives the protein CASSQVTSGGPGNEQFF.